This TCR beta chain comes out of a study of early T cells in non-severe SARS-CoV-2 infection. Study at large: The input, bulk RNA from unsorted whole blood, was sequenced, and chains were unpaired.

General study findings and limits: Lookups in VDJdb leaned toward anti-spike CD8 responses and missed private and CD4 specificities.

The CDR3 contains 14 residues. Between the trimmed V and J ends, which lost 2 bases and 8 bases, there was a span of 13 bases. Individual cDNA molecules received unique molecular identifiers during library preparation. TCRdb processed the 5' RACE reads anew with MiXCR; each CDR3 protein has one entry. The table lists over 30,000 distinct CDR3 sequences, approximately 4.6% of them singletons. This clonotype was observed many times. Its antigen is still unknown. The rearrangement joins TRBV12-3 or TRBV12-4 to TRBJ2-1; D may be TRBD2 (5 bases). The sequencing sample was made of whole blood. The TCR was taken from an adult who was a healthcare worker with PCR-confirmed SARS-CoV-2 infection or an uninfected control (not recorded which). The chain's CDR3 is CASSLRGNGHEQFF. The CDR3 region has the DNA TGTGCCAGCAGTTTACGGGGTAACGGGCATGAGCAGTTCTTC.